Here is one T cell receptor beta chain with its context. Its antigen remains unidentified. The data originate from a study of cytomegalovirus exposure and HLA in healthy donors. Across the whole study: An analysis done earlier identified 120 million or so unique TCR beta sequences from approximately 170 million T cells. Points from the study as a whole: Most CMV-associated TCR beta chains were later found to appear HLA-restricted. Serostatus for CMV was the only available immune exposure information.

Both 60 Vbeta primers and 13 Jbeta primers went into the PCR. TCRdb keeps only in-frame clones here, not all; method: immunoSEQ multiplex PCR. The data contain some 150,000 clones, roughly 89% of them singletons. This CDR3 comprises 18 residues. The germline gives CDR1 SGHVS, CDR2 FQNEAQ. The V and J ends lost 4 bases and 6 bases, in that order; junction bases with no gene match: 17. The chain links TRBV7-8 to TRBJ2-3, with TRBD2 matching over 9 bases. The sequenced material came from PBMCs. The receptor was derived from a woman aged 25 to 45 in good health and CMV-seronegative. The CDR3 nucleotides are TGTGCCAGCAGCTCCGCCTTCCGACTAGCGGTGAAGGGGGATACGCAGTATTTT. Its translation is CASSSAFRLAVKGDTQYF.